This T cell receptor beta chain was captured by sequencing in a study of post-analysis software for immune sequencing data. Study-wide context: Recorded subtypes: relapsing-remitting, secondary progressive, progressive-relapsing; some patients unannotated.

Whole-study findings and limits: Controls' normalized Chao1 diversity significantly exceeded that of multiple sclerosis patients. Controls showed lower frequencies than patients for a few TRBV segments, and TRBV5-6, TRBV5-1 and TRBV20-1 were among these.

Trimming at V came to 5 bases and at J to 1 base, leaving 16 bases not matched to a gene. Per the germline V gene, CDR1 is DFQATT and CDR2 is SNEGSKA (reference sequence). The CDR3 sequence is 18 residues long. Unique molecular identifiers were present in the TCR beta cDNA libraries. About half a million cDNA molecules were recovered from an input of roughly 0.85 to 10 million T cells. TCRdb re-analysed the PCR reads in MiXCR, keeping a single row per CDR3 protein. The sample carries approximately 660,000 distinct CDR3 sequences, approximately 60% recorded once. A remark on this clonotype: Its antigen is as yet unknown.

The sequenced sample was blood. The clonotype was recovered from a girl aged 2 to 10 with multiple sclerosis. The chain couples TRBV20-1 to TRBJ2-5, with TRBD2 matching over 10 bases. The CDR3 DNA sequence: TGCAGTGCTCCAAATCGACTAGCGGGCGAGGGGCCCCAAGAGACCCAGTACTTC. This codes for CSAPNRLAGEGPQETQYF.